This record looks at one T cell receptor (beta chain) sequence and its context. The data derive from a study of blood T cell repertoires in COVID-19. Study as a whole: Samples taken during acute and convalescent COVID-19 were collected in the United States, Italy and Spain. Sample material is recorded as cDNA or gDNA derived from T cells, B-cell-depleted T cells, or PBMCs.

Original handling: Amplification of reference gene primers was used by the study to estimate nucleated cell counts. Some clones are missing from TCRdb's copy, which holds only in-frame ones; the method was immunoSEQ multiplex PCR. V and J calls and clone size are those listed in that table; D and trimming were worked out from the DNA. The data hold about 670,000 clones, with around 89% observed a single time. Germline V gene data show CDR1 as SGHRS and CDR2 as YFSETQ. V lost 4 bases and J 1 base, leaving 9 bases between the germline ends. There are 13 residues in the CDR3. This chain uses TRBV5-1 with TRBJ2-7; D not resolved. The source is a woman aged 18-29 years with acute or convalescent COVID-19. The sequencing input was peripheral blood. DNA for the CDR3: TGCGCCAGCAGCCCACCGGGTTCCTACGAGCAGTACTTC. As protein: CASSPPGSYEQYF.